This T cell receptor (beta chain) stems from a study of T cells in localized non-small cell lung cancer. General study findings and limits: The study found T cell clonality highest in uninvolved adjacent lung, above tumor.

Sequencing used immunoSEQ multiplex PCR; TCRdb keeps in-frame clones, though not all of them. The sample carries over a thousand clones, about 20% recorded once. By its share, this clone is medium-sized. What it recognizes is unknown. This TCR was sampled from a woman between 35 and 70 years old with stage II lung adenocarcinoma. The sequencing here drew on normal lung tissue next to the tumor, taken before any cancer treatment.

In DNA form, the CDR3 reads TGTGCCAGCAGCCCCCGGTTGGGGGGGATTGGGGACAATGAGCAGTTCTTC. It translates to CASSPRLGGIGDNEQFF. This chain connects TRBV9 to TRBJ2-1; 7 bases fit TRBD2. There are 17 residues in the CDR3. Trimming at V came to 4 bases and at J to 5 bases, leaving 15 bases not matched to a gene. Per germline, CDR1 SGDLS and CDR2 YYNGEE.